The clone carrying this T cell receptor (beta chain) has a handful of counts. Its cognate antigen is unknown. Amplification of TCR beta CDR3 regions was performed using RNA transcripts as template. The HTBI primer set was used in a first-round RT-PCR of the TCR CDR3. TCRdb recomputed calls from the multiplex PCR reads with MiXCR, one row per CDR3 protein. The sample includes 550,000 to 800,000 distinct CDR3 sequences, around 16% of them seen just once. The record originates from a study of T cells in Graves' hyperthyroidism and ophthalmopathy. General observations from the study: Clonotypes that were expanded in thyroid above 0.001 mostly appeared in blood too.

V was shortened by 4 bases and J by 4 bases, with 15 bases between the two germline ends. The germline V gene encodes CDR1 SGDLS and CDR2 YYNGEE. CDR3 size: 16 residues. Graves' hyperthyroidism qualified as stable when ophthalmopathy did not progress within 18 months. The sample was blood. V usage is TRBV9 and J usage is TRBJ2-6; possibly TRBD1 for D (5 bases). This clonotype was sampled from a man aged 45-65 years with Graves' hyperthyroidism. In DNA, the CDR3 is TGTGCCAGCAGCCCACCTCTAGGGGCCGGGGCCAACGTCCTGACTTTC. Protein product: CASSPPLGAGANVLTF.